A single T cell receptor (beta chain) is shown here with its context. This clonotype was observed at least ten times. Its recognized antigen is unknown. Base quality data are lacking; no much larger clone is found one base away. This specimen belongs to a study of spatial heterogeneity in lung cancer (dated by TCRdb to between 2018 and 2020). For context, the study as a whole: More beta-chain than alpha-chain transcripts were consistently detected, likely reflecting higher beta-chain transcript abundance. In the raw uncorrected reads, each unique combination of TCR and UMI appeared on average more than ten times. In non-small cell lung cancer, the study quantitatively compared TCR alpha and beta repertoires across several tumor regions, matched nontumor lung, and blood. Nonsynonymous mutation counts, determined by whole-exome sequencing of tumor tissue, were related to TCR repertoire features. At surgery, over 200 tumor regions, around 67 matched nontumor lung samples and 56 PBMC samples were TCR-sequenced for both alpha and beta chains.

Overall study outcomes, separate from this receptor: Additional single-cell paired TCR alpha and beta sequencing was considered necessary to confirm, at a functional level, the hypothesis that regional TCRs recognize regional mutations.

Library preparation used 5' RACE. Sequencing used a NextSeq 500. To allow correction of PCR and sequencing errors, the TCR library protocol tagged every TCR cDNA molecule with a unique molecular identifier. Under the source paper's analysis protocol: TCR identification, UMI-based error correction and CDR3 extraction were performed with Decombinator tools. Expanded TCRs were defined as those above a frequency of 2 per 1,000, corresponding to the top 1% of the tumor frequency distribution. Renyi diversity was computed with the R vegan package after each repertoire had been subsampled 100 times to 5,000 TCRs. CDR3 similarity networks were built from amino acid triplet string-kernel similarity, with CDR3s being connected when pairwise similarity was above 0.82. The public reads were quality trimmed at Q25 with fastp and then assembled into clones with MiXCR by TCRdb, keeping productive beta chains. Entries are consolidated by CDR3 protein sequence, retaining the most common genes and DNA. It is TCRdb's table, rather than the study itself, that gives the V and J calls and clone size. Here the sample has 30,000 to 40,000 distinct CDR3 sequences; roughly 3% occur a single time. About 37% of the sample belongs to the ten largest clones.

The sample's time point label, decoded: sample taken at primary tumor resection. The donors were about 71 patients from the lung TRACERx cohort who had early-stage, untreated non-small cell lung cancer. For TCR sequencing, whole RNA was extracted from tumor and nontumor lung tissue, or from cryopreserved PBMC samples, and no cell sorting was done. Patients were selected for TCR sequencing only if sufficient RNA was available from at least two tumor regions. Before being selected, tumor and adjacent nontumor lung specimens were reviewed by a lung pathologist. At the junction V is shortened by 0 bases and J by 6 bases, with 18 bases in between. The CDR3 has 17 amino acids, counting the end cysteine and phenylalanine. CDR3 DNA only is kept here, 51 bases in frame from base 1. Via the germline V gene (reference sequence), CDR1 is SEHNR and CDR2 FQNEAQ.

This receptor was taken from a male donor with early-stage non-small cell lung cancer. The starting material was normal lung tissue next to the tumor, obtained at surgery. This chain joins TRBV7-9 to TRBJ1-3, with no D gene named confidently. At the DNA level, the sequence is TGTGCCAGCAGCTTAGCGCACGGTACCTGGAGGGAAAACACCATATATTTT. The encoded protein is CASSLAHGTWRENTIYF.